This T cell receptor (beta chain) was captured by sequencing in a study of naive and memory T cell subsets. The CDR3 covers 12 residues. V shed 5 bases and J 4 bases; nucleotides not matched to a gene: 4. CDR1 DFQATT and CDR2 SNEGSKA come from the germline V gene (reference sequence). This clonotype has only a few counts. Both TRBC1 and TRBC2 were covered by a beta constant-region primer of two equimolar oligonucleotides. One entry per CDR3 protein, called by TCRdb with MiXCR from the UMI-ligation and nested PCR reads. The data contain 130,000 to 150,000 distinct CDR3 sequences, 17% of them seen just once; the ten biggest clones take up just over 0.14%.

The rearrangement uses TRBV20-1 and TRBJ1-2; 7 bases are shared with TRBD1. This receptor was obtained from a human donor in good health. Input material: naive CD4+ T cells from blood. CDR3 residues: CSAPQGSYGYTF. Here the CDR3 DNA reads TGCAGTGCTCCACAGGGGTCCTATGGCTACACCTTC.